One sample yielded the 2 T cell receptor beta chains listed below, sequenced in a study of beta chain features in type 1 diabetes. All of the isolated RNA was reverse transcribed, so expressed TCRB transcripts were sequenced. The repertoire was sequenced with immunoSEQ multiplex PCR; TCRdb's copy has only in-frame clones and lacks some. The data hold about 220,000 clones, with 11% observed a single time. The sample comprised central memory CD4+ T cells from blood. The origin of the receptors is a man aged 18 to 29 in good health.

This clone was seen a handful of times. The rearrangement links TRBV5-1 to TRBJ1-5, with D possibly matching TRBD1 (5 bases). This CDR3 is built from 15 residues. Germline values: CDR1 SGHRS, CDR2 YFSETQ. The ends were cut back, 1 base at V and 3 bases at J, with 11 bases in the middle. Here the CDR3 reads CASSLQGGDNQPQHF. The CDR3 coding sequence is TGCGCCAGCAGCTTGCAAGGAGGGGACAATCAGCCCCAGCATTTT.

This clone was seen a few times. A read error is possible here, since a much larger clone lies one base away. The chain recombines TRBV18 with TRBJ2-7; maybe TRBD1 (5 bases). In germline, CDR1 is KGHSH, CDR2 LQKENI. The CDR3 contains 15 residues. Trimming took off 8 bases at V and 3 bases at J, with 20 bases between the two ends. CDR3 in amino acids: CASAPGQSRDYEQYF. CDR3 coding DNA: TGTGCCAGCGCTCCCGGCCAAAGCAGGGACTACGAGCAGTACTTC. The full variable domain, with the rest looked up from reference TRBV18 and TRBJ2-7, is NAGVMQNPRHLVRRRGQEARLRCSPMKGHSHVYWYRQLPEEGLKFMVYLQKENIIDESGMPKERFSAEFPKEGPSILRIQQVVRGDSAAYFCASAPGQSRDYEQYFGPGTRLTVT.